In this sample, the clone carrying this T cell receptor (beta chain) turned up once. V was cut by 6 bases and J by 4 bases, with 10 bases left in between. The CDR3 totals 13 residues. Germline V CDR1 and CDR2: SNHLY, FYNNEI. The data belong to a study of cytotoxic CD8 clonotypes in ibrutinib-treated CLL. Looking at the study overall: For this cohort, patients were about a dozen relapsed/refractory and some 15 treatment-naive, while under 18 were IGHV unmutated. The sample average was 255,043 productive templates and tens of thousands of productive rearrangements.

Sequenced by immunoSEQ multiplex PCR; TCRdb stores in-frame clones only, minus some. The data hold about 49,000 clones, with about half observed a single time. The starting material was PBMCs, obtained after 12 months of ibrutinib treatment. The sequence came from a human donor with chronic lymphocytic leukemia. The chain links TRBV2 to TRBJ1-5; D is unresolved. The CDR3 sequence is CASSETLNQPQHF. CDR3 nucleotides: TGTGCCAGCAGCGAAACCCTAAATCAGCCCCAGCATTTT.